The text below deals with one T cell receptor (beta chain). The data originate from a study of blood T cell repertoires in COVID-19. Turning to the study itself: Acute-phase and convalescent COVID-19 samples originated in the United States, Italy and Spain. From T cells, B-cell-depleted T cells, or PBMCs came the material, which was cDNA or gDNA.

CDR1 is LNHDA, CDR2 SQIVND, per germline (reference sequence). The CDR3 is 16 amino acids. Trimming removed 3 bases from V and 3 bases from J; junction bases left unmatched: 9. The table came from immunoSEQ multiplex PCR; TCRdb's copy has only in-frame clones and leaves some out. The sample contains some 230,000 clones, 75% to 90% of which appear only once. The receptor was isolated from a woman of 80 years or more with COVID-19, enrolled during active disease. This chain links TRBV19 with TRBJ2-7; 9 nucleotides match TRBD1. The source material was peripheral blood. In nucleotides, the CDR3 is TGTGCCAGTAGTATCGCGCCCGGGACAGGGTACTACGAGCAGTACTTC. This encodes CASSIAPGTGYYEQYF.